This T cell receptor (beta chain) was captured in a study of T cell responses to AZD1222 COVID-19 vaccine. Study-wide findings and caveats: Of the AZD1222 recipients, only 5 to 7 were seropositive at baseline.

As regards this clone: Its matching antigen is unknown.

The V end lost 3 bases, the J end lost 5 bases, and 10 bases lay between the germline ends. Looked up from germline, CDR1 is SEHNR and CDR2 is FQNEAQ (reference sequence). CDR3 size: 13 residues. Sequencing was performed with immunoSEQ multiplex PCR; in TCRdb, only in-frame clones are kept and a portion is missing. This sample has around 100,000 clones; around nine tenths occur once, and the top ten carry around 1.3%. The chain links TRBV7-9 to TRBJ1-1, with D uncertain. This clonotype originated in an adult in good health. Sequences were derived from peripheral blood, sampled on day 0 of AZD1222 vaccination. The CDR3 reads CASSFGSGTEAFF. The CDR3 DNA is TGTGCCAGCAGCTTCGGAAGCGGAACTGAAGCTTTCTTT.